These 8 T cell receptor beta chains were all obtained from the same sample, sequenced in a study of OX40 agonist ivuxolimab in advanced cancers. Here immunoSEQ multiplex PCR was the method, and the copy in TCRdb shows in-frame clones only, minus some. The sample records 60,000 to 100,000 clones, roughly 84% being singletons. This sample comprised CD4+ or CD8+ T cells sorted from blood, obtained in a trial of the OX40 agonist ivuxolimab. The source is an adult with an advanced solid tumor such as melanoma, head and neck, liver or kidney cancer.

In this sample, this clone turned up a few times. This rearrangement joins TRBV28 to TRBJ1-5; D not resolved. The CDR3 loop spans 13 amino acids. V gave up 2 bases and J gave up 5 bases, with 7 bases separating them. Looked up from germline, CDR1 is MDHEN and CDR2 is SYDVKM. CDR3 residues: CASSLIGDQPQHF. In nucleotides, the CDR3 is TGTGCCAGCAGTTTAATTGGGGATCAGCCCCAGCATTTT.

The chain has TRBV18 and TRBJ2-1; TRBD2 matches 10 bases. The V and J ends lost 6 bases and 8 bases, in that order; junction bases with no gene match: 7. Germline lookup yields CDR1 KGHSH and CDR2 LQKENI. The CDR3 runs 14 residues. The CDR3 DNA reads TGTGCCAGCTCCCGGGGGACTAGCGCCGATGAGCAGTTCTTC. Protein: CASSRGTSADEQFF.

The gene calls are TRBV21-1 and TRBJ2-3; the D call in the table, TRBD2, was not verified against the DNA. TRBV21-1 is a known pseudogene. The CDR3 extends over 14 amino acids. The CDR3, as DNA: TGTGCCAGCAGCAAACCCGAGGGTGGGGATACGCAGTATTTT. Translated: CASSKPEGGDTQYF.

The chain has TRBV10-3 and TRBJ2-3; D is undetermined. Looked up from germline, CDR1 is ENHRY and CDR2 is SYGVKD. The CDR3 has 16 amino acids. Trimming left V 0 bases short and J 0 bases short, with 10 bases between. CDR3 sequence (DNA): TGTGCCATCAGTGAGTCGGCAGGAACGAGCACAGATACGCAGTATTTT. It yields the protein CAISESAGTSTDTQYF.

CDR3 amino acids: CASSLVVPRTVKNPYEQYF. Here the CDR3 DNA reads TGCGCCAGCAGCCTGGTGGTCCCCCGGACAGTCAAAAATCCCTACGAGCAGTACTTC. The chain joins TRBV5-1 to TRBJ2-7, with a possible D match to TRBD1 (6 bases). Germline CDR1 is SGHRS and CDR2 is YFSETQ. V was clipped by 4 bases and J by 2 bases, with 28 bases between them. There are 19 residues in the CDR3. The whole variable domain, filled in from reference TRBV5-1 and TRBJ2-7, reads KAGVTQTPRYLIKTRGQQVTLSCSPISGHRSVSWYQQTPGQGLQFLFEYFSETQRNKGNFPGRFSGRQFSNSRSEMNVSTLELGDSALYLCASSLVVPRTVKNPYEQYFGPGTRLTVT.

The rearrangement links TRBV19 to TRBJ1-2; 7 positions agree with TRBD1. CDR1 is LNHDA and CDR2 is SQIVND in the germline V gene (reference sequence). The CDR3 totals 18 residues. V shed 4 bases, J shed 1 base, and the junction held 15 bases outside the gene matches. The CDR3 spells CASSKGPGQTKFNYGYTF. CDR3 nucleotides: TGTGCCAGTAGTAAGGGTCCGGGACAGACCAAATTTAACTATGGCTACACCTTC.

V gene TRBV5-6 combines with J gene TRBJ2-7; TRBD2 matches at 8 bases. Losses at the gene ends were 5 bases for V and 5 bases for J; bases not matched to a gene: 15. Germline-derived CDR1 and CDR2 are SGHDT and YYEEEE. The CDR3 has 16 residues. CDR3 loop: CASSFHRVSGIDEQYF. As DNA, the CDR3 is TGTGCCAGCAGTTTCCACCGTGTTAGCGGGATCGACGAGCAGTACTTC.

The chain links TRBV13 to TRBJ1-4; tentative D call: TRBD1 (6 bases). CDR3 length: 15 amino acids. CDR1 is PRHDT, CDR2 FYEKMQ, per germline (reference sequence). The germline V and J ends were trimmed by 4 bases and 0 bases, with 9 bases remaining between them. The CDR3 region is CASSSRTATNEKLFF. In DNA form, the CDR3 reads TGTGCCAGCAGCTCACGGACAGCAACTAATGAAAAACTGTTTTTT.